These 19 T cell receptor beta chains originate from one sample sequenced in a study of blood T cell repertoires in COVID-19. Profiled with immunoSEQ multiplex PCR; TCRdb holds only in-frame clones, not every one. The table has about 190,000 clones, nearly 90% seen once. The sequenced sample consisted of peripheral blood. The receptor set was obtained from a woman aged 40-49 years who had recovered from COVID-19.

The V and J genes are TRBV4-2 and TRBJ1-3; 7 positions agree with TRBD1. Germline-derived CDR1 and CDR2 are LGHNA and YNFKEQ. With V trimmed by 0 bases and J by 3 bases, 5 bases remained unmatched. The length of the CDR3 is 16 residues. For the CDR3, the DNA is TGTGCCAGCAGCCAAGAGGAGGGGGCAAGTGGAAACACCATATATTTT. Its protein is CASSQEEGASGNTIYF.

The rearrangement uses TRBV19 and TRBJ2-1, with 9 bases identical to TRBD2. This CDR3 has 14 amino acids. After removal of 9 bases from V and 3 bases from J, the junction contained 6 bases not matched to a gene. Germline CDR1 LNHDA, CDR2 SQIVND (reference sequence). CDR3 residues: CASNQREDYNEQFF. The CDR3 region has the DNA TGTGCCAGCAATCAGCGGGAGGACTACAATGAGCAGTTCTTC.

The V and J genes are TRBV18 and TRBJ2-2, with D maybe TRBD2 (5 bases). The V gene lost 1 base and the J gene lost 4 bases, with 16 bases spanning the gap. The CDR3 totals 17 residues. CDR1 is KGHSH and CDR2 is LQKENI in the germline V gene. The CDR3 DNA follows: TGTGCCAGCTCACCACAAGCGGAAACGTTTCTCACCGGGGAGCTGTTTTTT. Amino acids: CASSPQAETFLTGELFF.

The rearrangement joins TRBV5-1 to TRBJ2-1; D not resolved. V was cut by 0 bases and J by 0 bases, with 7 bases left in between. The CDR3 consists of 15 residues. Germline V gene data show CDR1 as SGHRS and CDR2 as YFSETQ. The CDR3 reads CASSLGVLSYNEQFF. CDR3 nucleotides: TGCGCCAGCAGCTTGGGAGTCCTCTCCTACAATGAGCAGTTCTTC.

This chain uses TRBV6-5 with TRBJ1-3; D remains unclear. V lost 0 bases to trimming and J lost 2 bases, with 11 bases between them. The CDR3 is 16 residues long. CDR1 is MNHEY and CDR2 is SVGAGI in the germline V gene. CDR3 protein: CASSYSREITGNTIYF. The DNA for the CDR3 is TGTGCCAGCAGTTACTCGCGGGAAATTACTGGAAACACCATATATTTT.

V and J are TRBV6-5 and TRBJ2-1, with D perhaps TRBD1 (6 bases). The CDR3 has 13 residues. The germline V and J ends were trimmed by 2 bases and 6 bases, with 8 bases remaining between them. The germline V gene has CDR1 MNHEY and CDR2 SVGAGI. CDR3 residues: CASSYPDSNEQFF. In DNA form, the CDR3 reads TGTGCCAGCAGTTACCCGGACAGCAATGAGCAGTTCTTC.

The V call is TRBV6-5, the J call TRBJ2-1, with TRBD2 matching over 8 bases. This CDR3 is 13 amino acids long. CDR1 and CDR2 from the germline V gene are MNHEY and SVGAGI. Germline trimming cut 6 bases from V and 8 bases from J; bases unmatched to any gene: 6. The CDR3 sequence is CASSWTSTHEQFF. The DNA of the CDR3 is TGTGCCAGCAGCTGGACTAGCACACATGAGCAGTTCTTC.

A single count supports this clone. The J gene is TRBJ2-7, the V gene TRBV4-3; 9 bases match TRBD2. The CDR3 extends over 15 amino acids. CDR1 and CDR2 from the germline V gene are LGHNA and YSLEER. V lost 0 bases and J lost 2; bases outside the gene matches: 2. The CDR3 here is CASSQDLAGTYEQYF. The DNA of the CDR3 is TGCGCCAGCAGCCAAGACCTAGCGGGGACCTACGAGCAGTACTTC.

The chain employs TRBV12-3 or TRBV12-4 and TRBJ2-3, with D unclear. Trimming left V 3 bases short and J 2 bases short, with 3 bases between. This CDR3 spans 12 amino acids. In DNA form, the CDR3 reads TGTGCCAGCAGTTTTATCACAGATACGCAGTATTTT. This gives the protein CASSFITDTQYF.

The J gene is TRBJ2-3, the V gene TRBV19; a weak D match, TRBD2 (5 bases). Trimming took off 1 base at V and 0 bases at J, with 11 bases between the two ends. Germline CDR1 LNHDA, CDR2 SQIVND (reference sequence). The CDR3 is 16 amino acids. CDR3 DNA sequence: TGTGCCAGTAGTATAGTTGGTAGCGCGAGCACAGATACGCAGTATTTT. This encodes CASSIVGSASTDTQYF.

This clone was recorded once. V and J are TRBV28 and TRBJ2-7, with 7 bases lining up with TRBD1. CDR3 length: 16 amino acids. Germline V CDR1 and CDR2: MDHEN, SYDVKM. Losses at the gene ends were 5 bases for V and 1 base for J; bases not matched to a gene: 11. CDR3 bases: TGTGCCAGCAGTAGACAGGGTCGAACCCTTTCCTACGAGCAGTACTTC. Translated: CASSRQGRTLSYEQYF.

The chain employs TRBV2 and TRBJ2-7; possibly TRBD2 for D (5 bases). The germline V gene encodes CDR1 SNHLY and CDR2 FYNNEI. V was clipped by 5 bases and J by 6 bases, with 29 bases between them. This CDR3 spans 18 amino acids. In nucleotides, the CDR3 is TGTGCCAGCAGTACCGAAGCCCCGACGTACTCCCTACTAGGCGAGCAGTACTTC. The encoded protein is CASSTEAPTYSLLGEQYF.

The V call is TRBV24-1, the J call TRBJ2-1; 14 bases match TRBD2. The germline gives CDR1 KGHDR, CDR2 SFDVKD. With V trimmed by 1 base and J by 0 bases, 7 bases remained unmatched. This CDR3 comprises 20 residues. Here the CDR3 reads CATSDLGTSGRSASYNEQFF. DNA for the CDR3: TGTGCCACCAGTGATTTAGGGACTAGCGGGAGATCAGCCTCCTACAATGAGCAGTTCTTC.

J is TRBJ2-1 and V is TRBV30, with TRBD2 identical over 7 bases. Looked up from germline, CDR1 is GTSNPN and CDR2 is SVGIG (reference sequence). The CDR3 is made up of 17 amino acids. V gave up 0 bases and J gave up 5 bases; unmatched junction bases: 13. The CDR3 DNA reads TGTGCCTGGAGTGTACCCCTCGGCGGGAGTCCTAACAATGAGCAGTTCTTC. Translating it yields CAWSVPLGGSPNNEQFF.

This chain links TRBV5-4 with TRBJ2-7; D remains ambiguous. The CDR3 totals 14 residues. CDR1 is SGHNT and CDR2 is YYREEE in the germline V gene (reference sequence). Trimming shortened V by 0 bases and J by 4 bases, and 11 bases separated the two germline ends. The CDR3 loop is CASSLGSEVYEQYF. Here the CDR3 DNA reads TGTGCCAGCAGCTTGGGGTCCGAGGTGTACGAGCAGTACTTC.

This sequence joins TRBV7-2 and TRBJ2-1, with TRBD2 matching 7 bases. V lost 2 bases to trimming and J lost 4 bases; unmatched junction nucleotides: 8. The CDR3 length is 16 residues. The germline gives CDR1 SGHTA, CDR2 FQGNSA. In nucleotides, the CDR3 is TGTGCCAGCAGCTTATTTGCTAGCGGTCTTTACAATGAGCAGTTCTTC. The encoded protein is CASSLFASGLYNEQFF.

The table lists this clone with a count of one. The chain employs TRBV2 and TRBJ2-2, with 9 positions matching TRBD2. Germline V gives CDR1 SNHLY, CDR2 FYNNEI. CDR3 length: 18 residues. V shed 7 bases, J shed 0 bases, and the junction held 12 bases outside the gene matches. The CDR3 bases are TGTGCCAGCATGTTTGGCCTAGCGGGAATAACGAACACCGGGGAGCTGTTTTTT. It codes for CASMFGLAGITNTGELFF.

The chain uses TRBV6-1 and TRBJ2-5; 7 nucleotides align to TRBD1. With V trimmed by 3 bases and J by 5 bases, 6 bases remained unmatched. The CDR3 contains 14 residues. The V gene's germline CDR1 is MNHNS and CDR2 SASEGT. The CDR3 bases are TGTGCCAGCAGTGACCCGACAGGGCGCGAGACCCAGTACTTC. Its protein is CASSDPTGRETQYF.

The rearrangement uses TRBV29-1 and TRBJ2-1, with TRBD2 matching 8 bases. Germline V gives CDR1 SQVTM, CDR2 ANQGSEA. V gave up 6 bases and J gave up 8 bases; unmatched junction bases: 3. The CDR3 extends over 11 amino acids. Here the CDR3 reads CSVRGGHEQFF. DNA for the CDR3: TGCAGCGTCCGGGGGGGGCATGAGCAGTTCTTC.